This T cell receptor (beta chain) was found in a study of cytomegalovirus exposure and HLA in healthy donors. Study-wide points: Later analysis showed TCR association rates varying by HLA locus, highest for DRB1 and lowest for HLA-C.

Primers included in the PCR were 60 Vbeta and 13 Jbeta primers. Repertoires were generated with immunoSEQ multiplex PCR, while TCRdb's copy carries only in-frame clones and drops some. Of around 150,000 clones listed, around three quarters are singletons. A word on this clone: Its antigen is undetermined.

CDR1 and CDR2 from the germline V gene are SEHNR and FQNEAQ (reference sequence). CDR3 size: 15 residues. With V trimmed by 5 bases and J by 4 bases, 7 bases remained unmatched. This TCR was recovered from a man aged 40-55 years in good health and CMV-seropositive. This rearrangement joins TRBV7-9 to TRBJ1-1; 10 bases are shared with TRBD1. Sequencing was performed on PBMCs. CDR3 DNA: TGTGCCAGCAGCCATGGGGGGACAGGGGTCACTGAAGCTTTCTTT. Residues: CASSHGGTGVTEAFF.